This record covers a single T cell receptor beta chain. Antigen unknown. The germline V gene has CDR1 KGHSH and CDR2 LQKENI. J gave up 0 bases and V 6 bases, and 13 bases lay outside the gene matches. The CDR3 totals 18 residues. The PCR used 52 TRBV and 13 TRBJ primers. Produced via immunoSEQ multiplex PCR; TCRdb's table is partial and in-frame only. The sample records about 18,000 clones, around 90% being singletons. The sample is drawn from a study of regulatory T cells. Study findings and constraints: Control CD8+ cells showed a nonsignificant trend toward higher Shannon entropy than patient CD8+ cells. Regulatory T cells showed the strongest V-J pair restriction and V/J gene skewing among patient repertoires.

All CD3G-deficient patients showed autoimmunity, more severe in two. At testing, patients were 2 to 39 years old, with reduced naive and increased memory T-cell proportions. The chain is built from TRBV18 and TRBJ1-3; 8 nucleotides align to TRBD1. Material: CD8+ T cells sorted from blood. The TCR was taken from a person aged 18 to 30 with CD3G deficiency. The CDR3 DNA reads TGTGCCAGCTCTCCGACAGGGGCCCCTCTAAGCTCTGGAAACACCATATATTTT. This codes for CASSPTGAPLSSGNTIYF.